Following are 20 T cell receptor beta chains from one sample sequenced in a study of shared clonotypes between healthy human individuals. Assay: immunoSEQ multiplex PCR; the TCRdb copy retains only in-frame clones and omits some. Of some 1,600,000 clones in the sample, around 98% were seen once. The material sequenced was naive CD4+ T cells sorted from blood. Subset meaning: CD45RA+ positively selected. The origin of the receptors is a man aged 30-40 years in good health.

This chain uses TRBV18 with TRBJ2-1; D perhaps matches TRBD2 (6 bases). The germline V and J ends were trimmed by 0 bases and 2 bases, with 11 bases remaining between them. In germline, CDR1 is KGHSH, CDR2 LQKENI. The CDR3 is 16 residues long. CDR3 residues: CASSPPPGGAYNEQFF. The DNA for the CDR3 is TGTGCCAGCTCACCACCTCCCGGGGGTGCCTACAATGAGCAGTTCTTC.

The chain uses TRBV4-2 and TRBJ2-7; no clear D. Germline V gives CDR1 LGHNA, CDR2 YNFKEQ. The CDR3 contains 15 residues. V gave up 0 bases and J gave up 6 bases, with 15 bases separating them. The CDR3: CASSQDMALSSEQYF. CDR3 in DNA: TGTGCCAGCAGCCAAGATATGGCCCTTTCGAGCGAGCAGTACTTC.

The chain has TRBV9 and TRBJ2-1; 7 bases map to TRBD2. Losses at the gene ends were 0 bases for V and 16 bases for J; bases not matched to a gene: 10. CDR3 length: 13 residues. Germline assignment: CDR1 SGDLS and CDR2 YYNGEE. The chain's CDR3 is CASSVAPTSLAFF. The DNA of the CDR3 is TGTGCCAGCAGCGTAGCTCCGACTAGCCTAGCTTTCTTC.

CDR3 sequence reads: CASSQWRANTGELFF. The CDR3 nucleotides are TGTGCCAGCAGCCAATGGCGGGCGAACACCGGGGAGCTGTTTTTT. The J gene is TRBJ2-2, the V gene TRBV11-2; D is perhaps TRBD2 (5 bases). The germline V gene has CDR1 SGHAT and CDR2 FQNNGV. This CDR3 contains 15 residues. Trimming removed 5 bases at V and 0 bases at J, with 10 bases between.

This chain connects TRBV27 to TRBJ2-5, with D unclear. Germline loops: CDR1 MNHEY, CDR2 SMNVEV (reference sequence). CDR3 length equals 13 residues. Deletions cut 2 bases from V and 2 bases from J, with 6 bases between. The DNA of the CDR3 is TGTGCCAGCAGTTTAGTCTCACAAGAGACCCAGTACTTC. Protein sequence: CASSLVSQETQYF.

The chain recombines TRBV14 with TRBJ2-2; no firm D call. The germline V and J ends were trimmed by 0 bases and 7 bases, with 9 bases remaining between them. Germline V gene data show CDR1 as SGHDN and CDR2 as FVKESK. CDR3 length: 14 amino acids. CDR3 sequence (DNA): TGTGCCAGCAGCCAAGATGTTTGGGACGGGGAGCTGTTTTTT. This translates into CASSQDVWDGELFF.

The chain joins TRBV5-4 to TRBJ2-5; 7 bases are a match to TRBD2. Germline V gene data show CDR1 as SGHNT and CDR2 as YYREEE (reference sequence). CDR3 length: 15 amino acids. Germline trimming cut 2 bases from V and 5 bases from J; bases unmatched to any gene: 9. CDR3 sequence: CASSLQTSTRETQYF. The CDR3 nucleotides are TGTGCCAGCAGCTTACAGACTAGCACAAGGGAGACCCAGTACTTC.

The rearrangement uses TRBV7-2 and TRBJ2-3; tentative D call: TRBD2 (6 bases). Trimming stripped 7 bases from V and 3 bases from J, with 20 bases between. The V gene's germline CDR1 is SGHTA and CDR2 FQGNSA. This CDR3 contains 16 residues. CDR3 nucleotides: TGTGCCAGCAACAAGTTGGGGGGAGGAGGAACAGATACGCAGTATTTT. Residues: CASNKLGGGGTDTQYF.

About this clone: This sample also contains other DNA sequences that code for the same CDR3. This rearrangement joins TRBV20-1 to TRBJ2-1; no reliable D call. Trimming shortened V by 1 base and J by 7 bases, and 5 bases separated the two germline ends. CDR3 length equals 11 residues. Germline V gives CDR1 DFQATT, CDR2 SNEGSKA (reference sequence). The CDR3 loop reads CSARALNEQFF. The CDR3 bases are TGCAGTGCTAGAGCCCTTAATGAGCAGTTCTTC.

This clone was detected once. The gene calls are TRBV2 and TRBJ2-7, with D tentatively TRBD2 (5 bases). V was cut by 6 bases and J by 0 bases, with 9 bases left in between. The germline gives CDR1 SNHLY, CDR2 FYNNEI. This CDR3 comprises 13 residues. CDR3 DNA sequence: TGTGCCAGCAGGGTGGACTTCTCCTACGAGCAGTACTTC. Its protein product is CASRVDFSYEQYF.

The rearrangement joins TRBV16 to TRBJ2-1; weak D call: TRBD2 (5 bases). The CDR3 covers 13 residues. Germline values: CDR1 KGHSY, CDR2 FQNENV. Trimming took 1 base from V and 6 from J, leaving 7 bases between them. The CDR3 sequence is CASSQLAGNEQFF. The CDR3 region has the DNA TGTGCCAGCAGCCAATTGGCGGGCAATGAGCAGTTCTTC.

This clone occurred once. The chain links TRBV15 to TRBJ2-1, with 10 bases that match TRBD2. CDR1 and CDR2 (germline): LNHNV, YYDKDF (reference sequence). This CDR3 has 17 amino acids. The V segment lost 5 bases and the J segment 4 bases; nucleotides outside the gene matches: 11. The CDR3: CATSSTTGLAAYNEQFF. CDR3 bases: TGTGCCACCAGCTCCACAACCGGACTAGCGGCGTACAATGAGCAGTTCTTC.

The chain joins TRBV18 to TRBJ2-1, with a weak D call TRBD1 (5 bases). The germline V gene encodes CDR1 KGHSH and CDR2 LQKENI. The V gene lost 0 bases and the J gene lost 2 bases, with 14 bases spanning the gap. The CDR3 spans 17 residues. The CDR3 is CASSPPTSQGAYNEQFF. CDR3 DNA sequence: TGTGCCAGCTCACCACCCACGTCCCAGGGTGCCTACAATGAGCAGTTCTTC.

V gene TRBV5-1 combines with J gene TRBJ1-1; D ambiguous. The germline CDR1 and CDR2 sequences are SGHRS and YFSETQ. This CDR3 region has 13 residues. V was shortened by 1 base and J by 1 base, with 5 bases between the two germline ends. The CDR3 is CASSLPRNTEAFF. In DNA form, the CDR3 reads TGCGCCAGCAGCTTGCCGAGGAACACTGAAGCTTTCTTT. The variable domain in full, with the rest retrieved from reference TRBV5-1 and TRBJ1-1, is KAGVTQTPRYLIKTRGQQVTLSCSPISGHRSVSWYQQTPGQGLQFLFEYFSETQRNKGNFPGRFSGRQFSNSRSEMNVSTLELGDSALYLCASSLPRNTEAFFGQGTRLTVV.

This chain uses TRBV6-1 with TRBJ2-7; TRBD1 matches at 7 bases. The CDR3 is 15 residues long. The germline V gene encodes CDR1 MNHNS and CDR2 SASEGT. The junction had 4 bases not matched to a gene; V was cut back by 0 bases and J by 2 bases. CDR3 amino acids: CASSEARGGTYEQYF. CDR3 nucleotides: TGTGCCAGCAGTGAAGCGAGAGGGGGCACCTACGAGCAGTACTTC.

This clone appeared a single time. The chain couples TRBV30 to TRBJ2-5, with unresolved D. Looked up from germline, CDR1 is GTSNPN and CDR2 is SVGIG (reference sequence). The CDR3 sequence is 11 residues long. Deletions cut 2 bases from V and 2 bases from J, with 3 bases between. CDR3 bases: TGTGCCTGGAGTTCTCAAGAGACCCAGTACTTC. Its protein product is CAWSSQETQYF.

The rearrangement joins TRBV6-4 to TRBJ2-3; TRBD2 might be the D (5 bases). There are 15 residues in the CDR3. V lost 2 bases, J lost 5 bases, and 14 bases lay in between. Germline CDR1 reads MRHNA; CDR2 reads SNTAGT. For the CDR3, the DNA is TGTGCCAGCAGTGACCGTATTTCCGGAGGAGATACGCAGTATTTT. Translating it yields CASSDRISGGDTQYF.

The chain carries TRBV6-5 and TRBJ2-1, with D perhaps TRBD1 or TRBD2 (7 bases each). The CDR3 spans 13 residues. CDR1 and CDR2 (germline): MNHEY, SVGAGI. Trimming left V 8 bases short and J 10 bases short, with 18 bases between. CDR3 DNA sequence: TGTGCCAGCGGTCAGGGGGGGGCCGGAGAGCAGTTCTTC. Its translation: CASGQGGAGEQFF.

This chain connects TRBV7-8 to TRBJ2-3; tentatively, D is TRBD1 or TRBD2 (5 bases each). Trimming shortened V by 1 base and J by 2 bases, and 7 bases separated the two germline ends. The germline V gene has CDR1 SGHVS and CDR2 FQNEAQ. The CDR3 is 14 amino acids. The CDR3 region has the DNA TGTGCCAGCAGCTTAGAGGGGACCACAGATACGCAGTATTTT. It specifies CASSLEGTTDTQYF.

The gene calls are TRBV7-2 and TRBJ2-3, with TRBD2 matching over 8 bases. The CDR3 sequence is 15 residues long. Germline CDR1 reads SGHTA; CDR2 reads FQGNSA. With V trimmed by 5 bases and J by 2 bases, 6 bases remained unmatched. The CDR3 sequence is CASSMGLVVTDTQYF. DNA of the CDR3: TGTGCCAGCAGCATGGGACTAGTAGTCACAGATACGCAGTATTTT. Full variable domain (missing parts from reference TRBV7-2 and TRBJ2-3): GAGVSQSPSNKVTEKGKDVELRCDPISGHTALYWYRQSLGQGLEFLIYFQGNSAPDKSGLPSDRFSAERTGGSVSTLTIQRTQQEDSAVYLCASSMGLVVTDTQYFGPGTRLTVL.